The 9 T cell receptor beta chains below come from one sample, sequenced in a study of CD8 T cells in Susac syndrome. Random hexamers were used to reverse transcribe an amount of about 0.5 to 1 ug RNA. TCRdb passed the immunoSEQ multiplex PCR reads through MiXCR, listing each CDR3 protein once. The sample yields 80,000 or so distinct CDR3 sequences, about 92% seen once. Sequenced: CD4+ T cells from PBMCs. The source of these receptors is a human donor with Susac syndrome.

The CDR3 reads CASSQDRWTYEQYF. In DNA, the CDR3 is TGTGCCAGCAGCCAAGACAGGTGGACCTACGAGCAGTACTTC. The rearrangement links TRBV14 to TRBJ2-7, with no clear D. The V gene lost 0 bases and the J gene lost 2 bases, with 8 bases spanning the gap. Per germline, CDR1 SGHDN and CDR2 FVKESK. CDR3 length: 14 residues.

The chain employs TRBV9 and TRBJ2-2; 15 bases match TRBD2. This CDR3 spans 20 amino acids. Germline V gives CDR1 SGDLS, CDR2 YYNGEE. Trimming at V came to 0 bases and at J to 0 bases, leaving 6 bases not matched to a gene. For the CDR3, the DNA is TGTGCCAGCAGCGTAGCTTGGGGACTAGCGGGAGGACCGAACACCGGGGAGCTGTTTTTT. Protein sequence: CASSVAWGLAGGPNTGELFF.

CDR3 sequence reads: CASSLSVAGWGEQYF. CDR3 nucleotide sequence: TGTGCCAGCAGTTTATCGGTAGCAGGGTGGGGCGAGCAGTACTTC. The chain recombines TRBV27 with TRBJ2-7; possibly TRBD1 for D (5 bases). This CDR3 contains 15 residues. Germline CDR1 reads MNHEY; CDR2 reads SMNVEV (reference sequence). The ends were cut back, 0 bases at V and 6 bases at J, with 15 bases in the middle.

This rearrangement joins TRBV5-1 to TRBJ2-3; weak D call: TRBD1 (6 bases). This CDR3 has 15 amino acids. The germline V gene encodes CDR1 SGHRS and CDR2 YFSETQ. Trimming left V 0 bases short and J 1 base short, with 9 bases between. In DNA form, the CDR3 reads TGCGCCAGCAGCTTGGAGTGGGGGCGCACAGATACGCAGTATTTT. As protein: CASSLEWGRTDTQYF.

The V call is TRBV15, the J call TRBJ2-5, with D perhaps given as TRBD1 or TRBD2 (5 bases each). V was trimmed by 2 bases and J by 5 bases, leaving 18 bases between them. The CDR3 totals 16 residues. CDR1 is LNHNV and CDR2 is YYDKDF in the germline V gene (reference sequence). The CDR3 here is CATSRSPGAQGETQYF. Here the CDR3 DNA reads TGTGCCACCAGCAGAAGCCCCGGGGCCCAAGGGGAGACCCAGTACTTC.

The V call is TRBV30, the J call TRBJ2-1, with D possibly matching TRBD2 (5 bases). The CDR3 consists of 16 residues. Germline V gene sequence: CDR1 GTSNPN, CDR2 SVGIG (reference sequence). Between the trimmed V and J ends, which lost 2 bases and 0 bases, there was a span of 14 bases. The CDR3 sequence: CAWSFTRGSSYNEQFF. The CDR3 DNA is TGTGCCTGGAGTTTCACTCGAGGGAGCTCCTACAATGAGCAGTTCTTC.

The chain links TRBV29-1 to TRBJ2-5; D gene unclear. Germline CDR1 and CDR2: SQVTM and ANQGSEA. The germline V and J ends were trimmed by 1 base and 5 bases, with 14 bases remaining between them. The CDR3 loop spans 14 amino acids. CDR3 DNA: TGCAGCGTTGAAGTCCCCGGGTTGCGGGAGACCCAGTACTTC. Translation gives CSVEVPGLRETQYF.

The chain couples TRBV24-1 to TRBJ2-7; 9 bases agree with TRBD1. The CDR3 length is 14 residues. Germline CDR1 reads KGHDR; CDR2 reads SFDVKD. J was trimmed by 5 bases and V by 7 bases; bases with no gene match: 8. The CDR3 DNA sequence: TGTGCCACCAGAAGGACAGGGGATAGCGACGAGCAGTACTTC. This codes for CATRRTGDSDEQYF.

The genes are TRBV10-3 and TRBJ2-3; D is uncertain. The CDR3 runs 11 residues. V dropped 6 bases and J dropped 6 bases, with 7 bases sitting between them. Germline V lookup: CDR1 ENHRY, CDR2 SYGVKD. The CDR3 is CAISDQDTQYF. In DNA form, the CDR3 reads TGTGCCATCAGCGACCAGGATACGCAGTATTTT.